This entry lists 9 T cell receptor beta chains sequenced from one sample in a study of T-cell reconstitution after alpha-beta-depleted transplantation in children. Library preparation (for TCRbeta) was performed with unique molecular identifiers. MiXCR, applied by TCRdb to the PCR reads, yields one record per CDR3 protein. The sample consists of about 220,000 distinct CDR3 sequences, about 15% of them appearing once. The sequences come from PBMCs, mostly from graft donor cells, collected 360 days after TCRalphabeta/CD19-depleted stem cell transplant. Receptors originate from a male patient aged 2 to 10 who had a stem cell transplant for acute lymphoblastic leukemia, so the T cells may come from the graft donor.

The chain combines TRBV13 with TRBJ1-4, with D hard to call. The length of the CDR3 is 12 residues. Looked up from germline, CDR1 is PRHDT and CDR2 is FYEKMQ (reference sequence). Trimming cost V 8 bases and J 8 bases, with 12 bases left between them. CDR3 region: CASRGFEEKLFF. DNA of the CDR3: TGTGCCAGCCGCGGCTTTGAGGAAAAACTGTTTTTT.

This clonotype was seen more than once but under ten times. V gene TRBV7-6 combines with J gene TRBJ2-6; 9 bases fit TRBD1. CDR1 and CDR2 from the germline V gene are SGHVS and FNYEAQ. The CDR3 covers 17 residues. Germline trimming cut 5 bases from V and 4 bases from J; bases unmatched to any gene: 9. The CDR3 is CASSPRYRGPGANVLTF. Here the CDR3 DNA reads TGTGCCAGCAGCCCACGATACAGGGGGCCCGGGGCCAACGTCCTGACTTTC.

As to this clonotype: A much larger clone differs from this one at a single base, so this may be a read error. The chain employs TRBV20-1 and TRBJ1-4, with 8 positions matching TRBD1. The germline V gene encodes CDR1 DFQATT and CDR2 SNEGSKA (reference sequence). CDR3 length equals 14 residues. The CDR3: CSARTGGVSEKVFF. Here the CDR3 DNA reads TGCAGTGCTAGAACAGGGGGAGTGAGTGAAAAAGTGTTTTTT.

The chain recombines TRBV15 with TRBJ2-3; D gene unclear. CDR1 and CDR2 (germline): LNHNV, YYDKDF (reference sequence). The CDR3 contains 15 residues. Trimming stripped 0 bases from V and 1 base from J, with 8 bases between. The CDR3 nucleotides read TGTGCCACCAGCAGAGAGGACGGCCGCACAGATACGCAGTATTTT. This translates into CATSREDGRTDTQYF.

This clonotype came up a few times. This sequence joins TRBV5-6 and TRBJ2-6; D is ambiguous. Trimming cost V 0 bases and J 2 bases, with 6 bases left between them. This CDR3 comprises 15 residues. Germline lookup yields CDR1 SGHDT and CDR2 YYEEEE. CDR3 amino acids: CASSLVQAGANVLTF. In nucleotides, the CDR3 is TGTGCCAGCAGCTTGGTTCAAGCTGGGGCCAACGTCCTGACTTTC.

This chain's CDR3 is CASSSQGADTEAFF. In DNA form, the CDR3 reads TGTGCCAGCAGTTCCCAGGGGGCTGACACTGAAGCTTTCTTT. This chain uses TRBV6-4 with TRBJ1-1, with 8 bases lining up with TRBD1. From germline, CDR1 is MRHNA and CDR2 SNTAGT. The CDR3 has 14 amino acids. The V gene end was trimmed by 5 bases and the J gene end by 3 bases; junction bases not matched to a gene: 5.

The CDR3 spells CASSYSPGRNYEQYF. DNA of the CDR3: TGTGCCAGCAGTTACTCCCCAGGGAGGAACTACGAGCAGTACTTC. V gene TRBV6-5 combines with J gene TRBJ2-7; possibly TRBD2 for D (6 bases). V shed 0 bases and J shed 3 bases, with 12 bases lying between them. There are 15 residues in the CDR3. Germline lookup yields CDR1 MNHEY and CDR2 SVGAGI.

This clonotype has just a few counts. V is TRBV20-1 and J is TRBJ2-7, with 9 bases lining up with TRBD1. The CDR3 has 17 residues. CDR1 DFQATT and CDR2 SNEGSKA come from the germline V gene (reference sequence). Germline trimming cut 2 bases from V and 4 bases from J; bases unmatched to any gene: 15. The CDR3 protein is CSARRITGTGPLYEQYF. The CDR3 nucleotides are TGCAGTGCTAGAAGGATTACCGGGACAGGGCCTTTATACGAGCAGTACTTC.

This chain links TRBV7-6 with TRBJ2-1; weak D call: TRBD2 (6 bases). Trimming pared 6 bases from V and 0 bases from J, leaving 12 bases between. The V gene's germline CDR1 is SGHVS and CDR2 FNYEAQ. This CDR3 comprises 15 residues. CDR3 sequence reads: CASRRRESSYNEQFF. CDR3 nucleotide sequence: TGTGCCAGCAGGCGACGGGAGTCCTCCTACAATGAGCAGTTCTTC.